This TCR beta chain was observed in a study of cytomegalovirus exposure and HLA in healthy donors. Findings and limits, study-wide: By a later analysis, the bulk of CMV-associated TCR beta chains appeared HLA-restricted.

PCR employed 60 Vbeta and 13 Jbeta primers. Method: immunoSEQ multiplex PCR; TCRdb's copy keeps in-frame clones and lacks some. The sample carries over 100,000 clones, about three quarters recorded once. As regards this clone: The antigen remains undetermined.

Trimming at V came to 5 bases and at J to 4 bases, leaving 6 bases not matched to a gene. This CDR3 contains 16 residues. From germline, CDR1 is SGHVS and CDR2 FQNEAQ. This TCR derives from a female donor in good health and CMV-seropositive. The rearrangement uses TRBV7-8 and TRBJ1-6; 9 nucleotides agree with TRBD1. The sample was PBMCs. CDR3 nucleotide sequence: TGTGCCAGCAGCCTCACAGGGGGCGCTTATAATTCACCCCTCCACTTT. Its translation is CASSLTGGAYNSPLHF.